This TCR beta chain was captured by sequencing in a study of shared clonotypes between healthy human individuals. Study results and caveats: Sampling was confined to blood; repertoires within tissues likely differ.

Comments on this clone: Its specificity is unknown.

Per germline, CDR1 SGHRS and CDR2 YFSETQ. The CDR3 has 15 residues. V was pared by 2 bases and J by 5 bases, with 5 bases of the junction left unmatched. Deep-level assay runs were performed. Clones were sequenced by immunoSEQ multiplex PCR, and TCRdb holds only the in-frame ones, with some missing. The table has approximately 2,000,000 clones, around 90% seen once. The chain uses TRBV5-1 and TRBJ2-2; 8 positions match TRBD2. The TCR was taken from a man aged 18 to 30 in good health. Some clones in this sample may be carry-over from other donors' samples. Material for sequencing was naive CD4+ T cells from PBMCs. Subset given: CD45RA+ positively selected. The CDR3, as DNA: TGCGCCAGCAGCTTCGTCGCTAGCGGGACCGGGGAGCTGTTTTTT. This codes for CASSFVASGTGELFF.